Relative to its sample, the clone carrying this TCR beta chain is medium-sized. Its antigen remains unknown. This sample is part of a study of metastatic and nonmetastatic thyroid tumors. About the research overall: Comparative analysis of repertoires was undertaken across blood and tumor or nodule tissue obtained from malignant and benign thyroid patients.

General study points: Significantly higher TCR beta diversity was reportedly seen in malignant thyroid tumors than benign nodules, in blood and tumor.

Source study methods: Built for papillary thyroid cancer, a distant-metastasis classifier drew on CDR3 differences across clinicopathological groups. With MiXCR, TCRdb called clones anew from the PCR reads. The V and J calls here are based on TCRdb, not the publication. The sample consists of tens of thousands of clones, approximately 24% of them appearing once. Every patient was untreated before thyroid surgery. The CDR3 loop spans 14 amino acids. The germline V gene encodes CDR1 MNHNS and CDR2 SASEGT. Trimming removed 8 bases from V and 8 bases from J, with 16 bases in between. The TCR comes from a male donor with papillary thyroid cancer or a benign thyroid nodule (not recorded which). Some clones in this sample may be carry-over from other donors' samples. The sample was blood. The chain is built from TRBV6-1 and TRBJ1-6; D is unclear. The CDR3 is CASGGERLYSPLHF. The CDR3 DNA follows: TGTGCCAGCGGCGGCGAAAGGCTGTATTCACCCCTCCACTTT.